This T cell receptor beta chain originates from a study of vaccination and CD4 T cells after COVID-19. The wider study: Post-COVID draws came a median approximately 100 days after diagnosis (range 35 to 161).

This clonotype has only a few counts. Its target is not known. Scientists ran DNA taken from cultured CD4+ T cells through the Oncomine TCR Beta short-read assay for sequencing. MiXCR, applied by TCRdb to the PCR reads, yields one record per CDR3 protein. The sample includes about 18,000 distinct CDR3 sequences, around 45% of them seen just once. Study results and caveats: The authors identified 304 of 307 vaccine-specific clones in convalescent patients as spike mono-reactive. Of the reactive clones in convalescent patients, a median 86.3% showed up only post-vaccination.

This CDR3 region has 15 residues. V was trimmed by 6 bases and J by 0 bases, leaving 12 bases between them. From germline, CDR1 is MNHEY and CDR2 SMNVEV (reference sequence). Noted treatment: approximately 9-day PBMC culture with coronavirus spike peptide pools or control peptides (ViraFEST assay). Wells that each held roughly 1.9 million PBMCs were cultured with 9.5 to 10 IU/ml IL-2 and roughly 10 ug/ml peptide pools. V usage is TRBV27 and J usage is TRBJ1-5; D is possibly TRBD1 (5 bases). This TCR came from a human donor who had recovered from COVID-19. The input for sequencing was CD4+ T cells from blood, cultured in vitro, taken after SARS-CoV-2 vaccination. The CDR3 here is CASRIDGGSNQPQHF. In nucleotides, the CDR3 is TGTGCCAGCAGGATAGATGGGGGTAGCAATCAGCCCCAGCATTTT.